One and the same sample provided the 18 T cell receptor beta chains below, sequenced in a study of regulatory T cells in long-lasting Graves disease. Library construction for TCR beta used iRepertoire HTBI primers and Arm-PCR of CDR3 regions. MiXCR, run by TCRdb on the multiplex PCR reads, gives a single entry per CDR3 protein. The table has 320,000 or so distinct CDR3 sequences, about 20% seen once. Described time point: newly diagnosed GD, antithyroid drugs for less than 3 months. The TCR library used RNA extracted from PBMCs. Sequences were derived from peripheral blood mononuclear cells (PBMCs), sampled at new diagnosis, from a patient treated with antithyroid drugs. The receptors derive from a female donor with Graves disease.

Here the CDR3 DNA reads TGCGCCAGCAACCCCGGGGGATACAATGAGCAGTTCTTC. Translation gives CASNPGGYNEQFF. The chain carries TRBV5-1 and TRBJ2-1; the D gene is possibly TRBD2 (6 bases). Deletions cut 6 bases from V and 4 bases from J, with 11 bases between. Per the germline V gene, CDR1 is SGHRS and CDR2 is YFSETQ. The CDR3 is 13 residues long. Combining the CDR3 with reference TRBV5-1 and TRBJ2-1 gives the whole variable domain KAGVTQTPRYLIKTRGQQVTLSCSPISGHRSVSWYQQTPGQGLQFLFEYFSETQRNKGNFPGRFSGRQFSNSRSEMNVSTLELGDSALYLCASNPGGYNEQFFGPGTRLTVL.

The table lists this clonotype with many counts. The rearrangement joins TRBV15 to TRBJ2-2, with D maybe TRBD1 (6 bases). This CDR3 is built from 16 residues. The germline gives CDR1 LNHNV, CDR2 YYDKDF (reference sequence). V was cut by 5 bases and J by 2 bases, with 15 bases left in between. CDR3 region: CATSSRRTVNTGELFF. Here the CDR3 DNA reads TGTGCCACCAGCTCCCGACGGACAGTAAACACCGGGGAGCTGTTTTTT. Using reference TRBV15 and TRBJ2-2 for the parts outside the CDR3, the full variable domain is DAMVIQNPRYQVTQFGKPVTLSCSQTLNHNVMYWYQQKSSQAPKLLFHYYDKDFNNEADTPDNFQSRRPNTSFCFLDIRSPGLGDTAMYLCATSSRRTVNTGELFFGEGSRLTVL.

This clonotype was found many times. The rearrangement uses TRBV11-2 and TRBJ1-1; D remains unclear. Germline CDR1 and CDR2: SGHAT and FQNNGV. The CDR3 length is 11 residues. V was pared by 3 bases and J by 7 bases, with 6 bases between. DNA of the CDR3: TGTGCCAGCAGCTTTAGGGATGAAGCTTTCTTT. The encoded protein is CASSFRDEAFF.

In its sample, this clonotype was seen many times. This chain links TRBV5-6 with TRBJ2-1, with a weak D call TRBD2 (6 bases). The CDR3 loop spans 14 amino acids. Per the germline V gene, CDR1 is SGHDT and CDR2 is YYEEEE. The V and J ends lost 0 bases and 7 bases respectively, with 11 bases between them. The CDR3 loop is CASSLGTTTNEQFF. The CDR3 DNA is TGTGCCAGCAGCTTGGGGACTACAACGAATGAGCAGTTCTTC.

This clonotype was recorded many times. V gene TRBV7-8 combines with J gene TRBJ2-1, with D possibly TRBD2 on 6 matching bases. This CDR3 spans 14 amino acids. CDR1 SGHVS and CDR2 FQNEAQ come from the germline V gene. The V end lost 2 bases, the J end lost 8 bases, and 13 bases lay between the germline ends. As DNA, the CDR3 is TGTGCCAGCAGCTTATTGCGGGATGGCGATGAGCAGTTCTTC. Its translation: CASSLLRDGDEQFF. Based on the CDR3 plus reference TRBV7-8 and TRBJ2-1, the full variable domain is GAGVSQSPRYKVAKRGQDVALRCDPISGHVSLFWYQQALGQGPEFLTYFQNEAQLDKSGLPSDRFFAERPEGSVSTLKIQRTQQEDSAVYLCASSLLRDGDEQFFGPGTRLTVL.

Concerning this clonotype: A much larger clone lies a single base off, so this may be a read error. The chain couples TRBV29-1 to TRBJ1-2; 11 bases map to TRBD1. The CDR3 has 17 residues. Germline CDR1 and CDR2: SQVTM and ANQGSEA. V dropped 4 bases and J dropped 5; count of bases not matched to a gene: 15. The CDR3 DNA reads as TGCAGCGTTGTAAGTCATGGACAGGGGGCCGTGTCTTATGGCTACACCTTC. Translated: CSVVSHGQGAVSYGYTF.

This clonotype has at least ten counts. V and J are TRBV7-9 and TRBJ2-7, with 9 bases lining up with TRBD2. This CDR3 has 17 residues. Germline CDR1 reads SEHNR; CDR2 reads FQNEAQ (reference sequence). J was trimmed by 1 base and V by 6 bases; bases with no gene match: 13. Here the CDR3 reads CASSLPPGREGSYEQYF. The CDR3 DNA is TGTGCCAGCAGTCTACCCCCTGGGCGGGAGGGTTCCTACGAGCAGTACTTC.

On this clonotype itself: This may be a read error, as it is one base from a much larger clone. This chain connects TRBV13 to TRBJ2-3; 15 bases fit TRBD2. After removal of 5 bases from V and 2 bases from J, the junction contained 14 bases not matched to a gene. CDR3 length equals 20 residues. Germline assignment: CDR1 PRHDT and CDR2 FYEKMQ (reference sequence). The CDR3: CASSPTLGLAGGDLTDTQYF. The DNA for the CDR3 is TGTGCCAGCAGCCCCACTCTGGGACTAGCGGGAGGCGACCTCACAGATACGCAGTATTTT. Based on the CDR3 plus reference TRBV13 and TRBJ2-3, the full variable domain is AAGVIQSPRHLIKEKRETATLKCYPIPRHDTVYWYQQGPGQDPQFLISFYEKMQSDKGSIPDRFSAQQFSDYHSELNMSSLELGDSALYFCASSPTLGLAGGDLTDTQYFGPGTRLTVL.

About this clonotype: The conserved phenylalanine or tryptophan is not found at the CDR3 terminus, so this likely reflects a read error. This sequence joins TRBV20-1 and TRBJ2-1, with a weak D call TRBD2 (5 bases). CDR1 is DFQATT, CDR2 SNEGSKA, per germline (reference sequence). This CDR3 is 15 amino acids long. The ends were cut back, 2 bases at V and 0 bases at J, with 11 bases in the middle. As DNA, the CDR3 is TGCAGTGCTAGATCGTCCGGGAACTCCTACAATGAGCAGTTCTCC. This codes for CSARSSGNSYNEQFS.

For this clonotype: A far larger clone is off by one base, so a read error is likely. The CDR3 does not close with the conserved phenylalanine or tryptophan, likely indicating a read error. The gene calls are TRBV11-3 and TRBJ2-7; no reliable D call. The V end was cut by 5 bases, the J end by 4 bases, with 12 bases between. The CDR3 is made up of 13 amino acids. Germline V CDR1 and CDR2: SGHNT, YENEEA. Here the CDR3 reads CASSLTRRYEQYL. The DNA for the CDR3 is TGTGCCAGCAGCCTCACCCGGCGGTACGAGCAGTACCTC.

This clonotype was observed many times. The CDR3 nucleotides are TGTGCCAGCAGTTTAAGTCGAGCAATCCAGCCCCAGCATTTT. As protein: CASSLSRAIQPQHF. This rearrangement joins TRBV28 to TRBJ1-5; no definite D call. There are 14 residues in the CDR3. CDR1 MDHEN and CDR2 SYDVKM come from the germline V gene. Between the trimmed V and J ends, which lost 2 bases and 7 bases, there was a span of 12 bases.

This clonotype was recorded many times. The J gene is TRBJ1-6, the V gene TRBV7-9, with 7 bases aligning to TRBD1. CDR1 and CDR2 from the germline V gene are SEHNR and FQNEAQ (reference sequence). The CDR3 is 14 residues long. V lost 5 bases, J lost 7 bases, and 5 bases stayed unmatched. CDR3 region: CASSPVQGNSPLHF. The CDR3 DNA reads TGTGCCAGCAGCCCCGTACAGGGGAATTCACCCCTCCACTTT.

This clonotype was observed many times. The chain employs TRBV13 and TRBJ1-2; 8 bases align to TRBD1. This CDR3 has 15 residues. From germline, CDR1 is PRHDT and CDR2 FYEKMQ (reference sequence). Trimming at V came to 5 bases and at J to 8 bases, leaving 13 bases not matched to a gene. The CDR3: CASSRIGQGHKGYTF. The CDR3 DNA follows: TGTGCCAGCAGCAGGATCGGACAGGGCCACAAGGGCTACACCTTC.

The sample holds a few counts of this clonotype. A read error may be the cause here, since a much bigger clone is one base away. CDR3 in DNA: TGTGCCAGCAGACAGGTGGGGGGAGTTAATGAGCAGTTCTTC. Translated, it gives CASRQVGGVNEQFF. The chain joins TRBV28 to TRBJ2-1, with a tentative D call TRBD2 (6 bases). The germline V gene has CDR1 MDHEN and CDR2 SYDVKM. The V and J ends lost 6 bases and 7 bases respectively, with 16 bases between them. The CDR3 has 14 residues.

At least ten counts were recorded for this clonotype. The rearrangement joins TRBV29-1 to TRBJ2-7; D is ambiguous. CDR1 is SQVTM and CDR2 is ANQGSEA in the germline V gene. V was clipped by 4 bases and J by 6 bases, with 16 bases between them. There are 13 residues in the CDR3. CDR3 protein: CSVVDRTLGEQYF. The CDR3 bases are TGCAGCGTTGTGGATCGGACCTTGGGCGAGCAGTACTTC.

This clonotype was seen many times. The V gene is TRBV28, the J gene TRBJ1-1; 9 bases match TRBD1. With 2 bases clipped from V and 4 bases from J, the junction kept 8 bases outside the gene matches. This CDR3 comprises 16 residues. CDR1 and CDR2 (germline): MDHEN, SYDVKM. The CDR3 DNA follows: TGTGCCAGCAGTTTACCGGGACAGGGAGGAATCACTGAAGCTTTCTTT. Amino acid sequence: CASSLPGQGGITEAFF.

A word on this clonotype: Since a much larger clone is just one base distant, this may be a read error. J is TRBJ2-7 and V is TRBV6-2 or TRBV6-3; D is undetermined. This CDR3 contains 14 residues. Trimming removed 5 bases from V and 0 bases from J, with 11 bases in between. Germline lookup yields CDR1 MNHEY and CDR2 SVGEGT. CDR3 coding DNA: TGTGCCAGCAGTGAGAGCATTAGCTCCTACGAGCAGTACTTC. Encoded protein: CASSESISSYEQYF.

This clonotype came up many times. The chain links TRBV12-3 or TRBV12-4 to TRBJ2-1; 9 bases are shared with TRBD1. The CDR3 runs 17 residues. V lost 0 bases, J lost 7 bases, and 10 bases stayed unmatched. CDR3: CASSLAGHTGGLNEQFF. The CDR3 DNA reads TGTGCCAGCAGTTTAGCTGGCCATACAGGGGGCTTGAATGAGCAGTTCTTC.